This T cell receptor (beta chain) came from a study of CD8 T cells in ankylosing spondylitis. The germline CDR1 and CDR2 sequences are DFQATT and SNEGSKA (reference sequence). The CDR3 loop spans 14 amino acids. Trimming cost V 5 bases and J 2 bases, with 12 bases left between them. Quantitative 5'-RACE with molecular barcodes produced the TCR beta libraries. TCRdb re-called the 5' RACE reads with MiXCR, one entry per CDR3 protein. The table records about 340,000 distinct CDR3 sequences, about 15% of them present only once. Whole-study results and caveats: Some motif variants were previously reported in reactive arthritis synovial fluid and blood. A motif of under ten highly homologous TCR beta variants was seen as apparently characteristic of ankylosing spondylitis blood. According to the report, clones linked to the disease were significantly enriched in matched synovial fluid samples taken from ankylosing spondylitis patients.

This clonotype was seen a few times. Its cognate antigen is unknown. The receptor comes from a male donor with ankylosing spondylitis or in good health (not recorded which). The genes are TRBV20-1 and TRBJ2-2; D gene ambiguous. Sequencing was carried out using blood, either unsorted or a sorted T cell fraction (not recorded which). The CDR3 loop is CSAPGPFNTGELFF. CDR3 coding DNA: TGCAGTGCTCCGGGCCCGTTTAACACCGGGGAGCTGTTTTTT.